The 22 T cell receptor beta chains below all came from one sample that was sequenced in a study of cytomegalovirus exposure and HLA in healthy donors. A multiplex PCR was run with 60 Vbeta primers and 13 Jbeta primers. Produced via immunoSEQ multiplex PCR; TCRdb's table is partial and in-frame only. The table has about 150,000 clones, 55% to 75% seen once. Sequences were obtained from PBMCs. These receptors originate from a woman aged 55-69 years in good health and CMV-seropositive.

This clone was found once. The chain uses TRBV7-2 and TRBJ2-1; possibly TRBD2 for D (5 bases). The CDR3 extends over 14 amino acids. Germline assignment: CDR1 SGHTA and CDR2 FQGNSA. Between the trimmed V and J ends, which lost 6 bases and 8 bases, there was a span of 17 bases. Written as DNA, the CDR3 is TGTGCCAGCAGTCGCTATACTAGTTTCGATGAGCAGTTCTTC. It translates to CASSRYTSFDEQFF. Filled out from reference TRBV7-2 and TRBJ2-1, the complete variable domain reads GAGVSQSPSNKVTEKGKDVELRCDPISGHTALYWYRQSLGQGLEFLIYFQGNSAPDKSGLPSDRFSAERTGGSVSTLTIQRTQQEDSAVYLCASSRYTSFDEQFFGPGTRLTVL.

This clone was observed a single time. The chain employs TRBV5-1 and TRBJ2-6; D may be TRBD2 (7 bases). Germline V CDR1 and CDR2: SGHRS, YFSETQ. The V and J ends lost 4 bases and 1 base respectively, with 15 bases between them. The CDR3 loop spans 17 amino acids. CDR3 coding DNA: TGCGCCAGCAGCCAAATCCGGGGGGCTTCTGGGGCCAACGTCCTGACTTTC. Translated, it gives CASSQIRGASGANVLTF. The full variable domain, in which reference TRBV5-1 and TRBJ2-6 provide the parts outside the CDR3, is KAGVTQTPRYLIKTRGQQVTLSCSPISGHRSVSWYQQTPGQGLQFLFEYFSETQRNKGNFPGRFSGRQFSNSRSEMNVSTLELGDSALYLCASSQIRGASGANVLTFGAGSRLTVL.

The V call is TRBV5-4, the J call TRBJ2-1; TRBD2 aligns across 7 bases. The ends lost 4 bases at V and 0 bases at J; junction bases unmatched: 7. CDR3 length: 16 residues. Looked up from germline, CDR1 is SGHNT and CDR2 is YYREEE (reference sequence). CDR3 region: CASSRGLPGSYNEQFF. DNA of the CDR3: TGTGCCAGCAGCAGGGGACTACCTGGCTCCTACAATGAGCAGTTCTTC.

This clone showed up just once. The chain combines TRBV30 with TRBJ2-7, with 8 bases aligning to TRBD1. The germline V gene encodes CDR1 GTSNPN and CDR2 SVGIG (reference sequence). This CDR3 has 13 residues. The CDR3 spells CAFGQGAGYEQYF. The CDR3 DNA sequence: TGTGCTTTTGGGCAGGGGGCCGGTTACGAGCAGTACTTC. Variable domain in full (rest from reference TRBV30 and TRBJ2-7): SQTIHQWPATLVQPVGSPLSLECTVEGTSNPNLYWYRQAAGRGLQLLFYSVGIGQISSEVPQNLSASRPQDRQFILSSKKLLLSDSGFYLCAFGQGAGYEQYFGPGTRLTVT.

This chain uses TRBV20-1 with TRBJ1-1; no reliable D call. CDR3 length equals 9 residues. V was shortened by 6 bases and J by 12 bases, with 11 bases between the two germline ends. Germline CDR1 reads DFQATT; CDR2 reads SNEGSKA (reference sequence). The CDR3 DNA sequence: TGCAGTGCCGCCCCGGGAACTTTCTTT. Protein product: CSAAPGTFF.

This chain connects TRBV29-1 to TRBJ2-5, with 8 bases fitting TRBD1. The J call is uncertain, as TRBJ2-7 better fits the DNA end. Germline V CDR1 and CDR2: SQVTM, ANQGSEA. The CDR3 totals 13 residues. The CDR3 DNA reads TGCAGCGTAAGGACAGGGAGCTCCTACGAGCAGTACTTC. As protein: CSVRTGSSYEQYF.

This chain links TRBV30 with TRBJ2-3; D is possibly TRBD1 (6 bases). This CDR3 spans 15 amino acids. The V end lost 3 bases, the J end lost 2 bases, and 15 bases lay between the germline ends. Germline values: CDR1 GTSNPN, CDR2 SVGIG (reference sequence). The CDR3 bases are TGTGCCTGGAGCGACCTGGGACACTTCACAGATACGCAGTATTTT. It specifies CAWSDLGHFTDTQYF.

The V and J genes are TRBV29-1 and TRBJ2-1, with D possibly matching TRBD1 (6 bases). Deletions cut 7 bases from V and 6 bases from J, with 16 bases between. The CDR3 extends over 13 amino acids. The germline V gene has CDR1 SQVTM and CDR2 ANQGSEA. This CDR3 is CSARAPGVNEQFF. CDR3 nucleotides: TGCAGCGCCCGAGCTCCAGGGGTCAATGAGCAGTTCTTC.

The J gene is TRBJ2-3, the V gene TRBV5-1; 9 bases are shared with TRBD2. Trimming at V came to 4 bases and at J to 0 bases, leaving 3 bases not matched to a gene. This CDR3 has 15 residues. Germline CDR1 and CDR2: SGHRS and YFSETQ. CDR3 in amino acids: CASSVGLASTDTQYF. In DNA form, the CDR3 reads TGCGCCAGCAGCGTCGGACTAGCGAGCACAGATACGCAGTATTTT.

The rearrangement joins TRBV9 to TRBJ2-5, with TRBD2 identical over 10 bases. The CDR3 loop spans 14 amino acids. The J segment lost 5 bases and the V segment lost 4 bases, leaving 5 bases of the junction unmatched. Germline V gives CDR1 SGDLS, CDR2 YYNGEE. The CDR3 spells CASSSGRAGETQYF. CDR3 bases: TGTGCCAGCAGCAGCGGGAGGGCCGGGGAGACCCAGTACTTC.

This clone has a single count. The chain carries TRBV5-6 and TRBJ1-1; D uncertain. The CDR3 length is 14 residues. The germline V and J ends were trimmed by 0 bases and 3 bases, with 9 bases remaining between them. Germline lookup yields CDR1 SGHDT and CDR2 YYEEEE. The CDR3 region has the DNA TGTGCCAGCAGCTTGGCCCTGGTAGACACTGAAGCTTTCTTT. This gives the protein CASSLALVDTEAFF.

To note about this clone: A read error may produce the germline difference seen at one junction end. The rearrangement joins TRBV4-1 to TRBJ2-2; no firm D call. This CDR3 is built from 16 residues. CDR1 is MGHRA, CDR2 YSYEKL, per germline. The CDR3 region has the DNA TGCGCCAGCAGCCAAGATGGTAAAGCGAACGCCGGGGAGCTGTTTTTT. Its protein is CASSQDGKANAGELFF.

About this clone itself: The junction and the germline gene differ at one end; a read error may be behind it. Other DNA sequences in the same sample also yield this CDR3. V usage is TRBV6-5 and J usage is TRBJ2-3; D possibly corresponds to TRBD2 (6 bases). CDR3 length: 15 residues. Germline CDR1 is MNHEY and CDR2 is SVGAGI. The DNA of the CDR3 is TGTGCCAGCAGTCCCGGCGGGGTGGTTACAGATACGCAGTACTTT. Residues: CASSPGGVVTDTQYF.

In its sample, this clone was seen once. This CDR3 is CASSSTGVFWRQYF. Here the CDR3 DNA reads TGTGCCAGCAGTTCGACGGGAGTTTTTTGGCGGCAGTACTTC. The V gene is TRBV28, the J gene TRBJ2-7; TRBD2 is a possible D gene (6 bases). Trimming shortened V by 4 bases and J by 9 bases, and 19 bases separated the two germline ends. The CDR3 is 14 residues long. Germline lookup yields CDR1 MDHEN and CDR2 SYDVKM.

The chain joins TRBV28 to TRBJ2-1; 7 bases map to TRBD2. The CDR3 contains 16 residues. The germline gives CDR1 MDHEN, CDR2 SYDVKM. With V trimmed by 6 bases and J by 8 bases, 16 bases remained unmatched. CDR3 coding DNA: TGTGCCAGCAGCCCCGGGTTGGGCGGGAGTTGGCATGAGCAGTTCTTC. Its translation is CASSPGLGGSWHEQFF.

This rearrangement joins TRBV5-1 to TRBJ1-3; 8 bases fit TRBD1. The V gene end was trimmed by 0 bases and the J gene end by 4 bases; junction bases not matched to a gene: 6. This CDR3 has 16 residues. The germline gives CDR1 SGHRS, CDR2 YFSETQ. CDR3 nucleotides: TGCGCCAGCAGCTTGGGACAGGGGATCGGGGGAAACACCATATATTTT. As protein: CASSLGQGIGGNTIYF.

The chain has TRBV30 and TRBJ1-1; D is undetermined. Trimming took 0 bases from V and 7 from J, leaving 9 bases between them. The CDR3 length is 12 residues. The germline V gene encodes CDR1 GTSNPN and CDR2 SVGIG (reference sequence). The CDR3 is CAWSVRTHEAFF. CDR3 nucleotides: TGTGCCTGGAGTGTACGAACTCATGAAGCTTTCTTT.

The CDR3 reads CASEGQATEAFF. CDR3 in DNA: TGTGCCAGCGAGGGACAGGCCACTGAAGCTTTCTTT. J is TRBJ1-1 and V is TRBV19; 8 bases are a match to TRBD1. The J segment lost 4 bases and the V segment lost 9 bases, leaving 4 bases of the junction unmatched. There are 12 residues in the CDR3. Germline-derived CDR1 and CDR2 are LNHDA and SQIVND (reference sequence).

The chain uses TRBV28 and TRBJ1-1; 11 bases are shared with TRBD1. The CDR3 runs to 17 residues. The V and J ends lost 5 bases and 5 bases, in that order; junction bases with no gene match: 13. Looked up from germline, CDR1 is MDHEN and CDR2 is SYDVKM. CDR3 coding DNA: TGTGCCAGCAGTCCCTCCGGGACAGGGGGGGGGTGGACTGAAGCTTTCTTT. Translating it yields CASSPSGTGGGWTEAFF.

The chain is built from TRBV5-1 and TRBJ2-1; D might be TRBD2 (6 bases). With 4 bases removed from V and 2 bases from J, the gap between germline ends came to 10 bases. Germline values: CDR1 SGHRS, CDR2 YFSETQ. The CDR3 loop spans 14 amino acids. CDR3 sequence: CASSRRGPYNEQFF. CDR3 sequence (DNA): TGCGCCAGCAGCAGGAGGGGACCCTACAATGAGCAGTTCTTC.

This rearrangement joins TRBV6-5 to TRBJ2-3, with 9 bases lining up with TRBD1. Germline CDR1 reads MNHEY; CDR2 reads SVGAGI. The V gene end was trimmed by 9 bases and the J gene end by 4 bases; junction bases not matched to a gene: 8. CDR3 size: 14 residues. In DNA, the CDR3 is TGTGCCAGTGCAAACAGGGGGCCCCCAGATACGCAGTATTTT. Translation: CASANRGPPDTQYF.

The V call is TRBV5-1, the J call TRBJ1-3; TRBD1 matches 8 bases. There are 15 residues in the CDR3. Germline loops: CDR1 SGHRS, CDR2 YFSETQ. With 2 bases clipped from V and 2 bases from J, the junction kept 3 bases outside the gene matches. CDR3 in amino acids: CASSFRTGTGNTIYF. Written as DNA, the CDR3 is TGCGCCAGCAGCTTTAGGACAGGGACTGGAAACACCATATATTTT.